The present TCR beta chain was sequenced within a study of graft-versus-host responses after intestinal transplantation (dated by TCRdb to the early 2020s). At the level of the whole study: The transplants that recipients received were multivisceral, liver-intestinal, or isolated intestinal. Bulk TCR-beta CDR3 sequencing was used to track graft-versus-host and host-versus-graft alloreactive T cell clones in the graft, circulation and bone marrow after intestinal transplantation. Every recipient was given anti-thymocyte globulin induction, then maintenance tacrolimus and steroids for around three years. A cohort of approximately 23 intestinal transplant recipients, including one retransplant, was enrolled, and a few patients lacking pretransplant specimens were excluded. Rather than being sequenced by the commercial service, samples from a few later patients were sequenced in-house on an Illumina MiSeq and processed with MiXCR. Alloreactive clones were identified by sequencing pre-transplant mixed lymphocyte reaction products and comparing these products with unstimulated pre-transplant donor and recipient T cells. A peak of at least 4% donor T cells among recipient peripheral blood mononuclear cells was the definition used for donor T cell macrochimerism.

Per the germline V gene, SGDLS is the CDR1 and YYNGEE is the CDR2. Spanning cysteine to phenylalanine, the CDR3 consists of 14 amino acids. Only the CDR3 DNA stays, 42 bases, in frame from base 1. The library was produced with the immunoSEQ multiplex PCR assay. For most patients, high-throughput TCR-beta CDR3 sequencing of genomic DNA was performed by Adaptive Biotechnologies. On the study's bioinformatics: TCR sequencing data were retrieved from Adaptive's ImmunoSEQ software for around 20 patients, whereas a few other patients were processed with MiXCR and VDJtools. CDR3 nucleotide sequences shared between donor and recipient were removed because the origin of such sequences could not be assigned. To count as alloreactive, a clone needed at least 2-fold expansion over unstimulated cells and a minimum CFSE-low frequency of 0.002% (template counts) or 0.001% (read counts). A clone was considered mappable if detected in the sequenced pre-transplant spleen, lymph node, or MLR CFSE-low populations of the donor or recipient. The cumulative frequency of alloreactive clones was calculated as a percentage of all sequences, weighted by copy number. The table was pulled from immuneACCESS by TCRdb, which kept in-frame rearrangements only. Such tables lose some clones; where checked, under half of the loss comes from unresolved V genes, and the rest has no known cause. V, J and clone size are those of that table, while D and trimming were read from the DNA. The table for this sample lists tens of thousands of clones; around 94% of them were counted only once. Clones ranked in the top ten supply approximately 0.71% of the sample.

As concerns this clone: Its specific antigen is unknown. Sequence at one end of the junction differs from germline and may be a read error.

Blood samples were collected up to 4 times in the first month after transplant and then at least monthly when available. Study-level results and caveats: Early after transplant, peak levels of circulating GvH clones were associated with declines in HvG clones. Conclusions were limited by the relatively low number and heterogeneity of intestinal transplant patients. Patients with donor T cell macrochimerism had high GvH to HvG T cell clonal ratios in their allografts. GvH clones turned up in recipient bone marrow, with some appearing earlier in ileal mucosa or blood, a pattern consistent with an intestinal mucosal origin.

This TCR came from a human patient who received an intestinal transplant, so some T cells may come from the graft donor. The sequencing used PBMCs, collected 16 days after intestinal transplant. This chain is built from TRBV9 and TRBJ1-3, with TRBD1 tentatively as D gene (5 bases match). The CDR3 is CASGGRQSENTIYF. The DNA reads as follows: TGTGCCAGCGGGGGGAGACAGTCTGAAAACACCATATATTTT.